These T cell receptor beta chains were read from a single sample in a study of cytomegalovirus exposure and HLA in healthy donors. Sequenced by immunoSEQ multiplex PCR; TCRdb stores in-frame clones only, minus some. The sample contains 85,000 to 100,000 clones, more than 75% of which appear only once. Sample: PBMCs. These receptors all stem from a man aged 30-40 years in good health and CMV-seropositive. Each CDR3 is given with its conserved first and last residue. A D gene is named only where the DNA matches it firmly. Part of the rows lack a size; the others show once, few, many or a class for expanded clones.

>once|11|NA|TRBV28|TRBJ2-5
CASSGGETQYF
TGTGCCAGCAGCGGAGGAGAGACCCAGTACTTC
>NA|12|NA|TRBV19|TRBJ1-2
CASSQGFYGYTF
TGTGCCAGTAGTCAGGGGTTCTATGGCTACACCTTC
>once|14|NA|TRBV10-3|TRBJ2-5
CATRQGTGGETQYF
TGTGCCACCCGCCAAGGGACTGGGGGAGAGACCCAGTACTTC
>NA|13|TRBD1|TRBV29-1|TRBJ1-2
CSVPPGTGNGYTF
TGCAGCGTTCCGCCGGGGACAGGGAACGGCTACACCTTC
>NA|13|NA|TRBV30|TRBJ1-1
CAWYPIGGTEAFF
TGTGCCTGGTACCCCATCGGAGGCACTGAAGCTTTCTTT
>NA|13|TRBD1|TRBV29-1|TRBJ1-1
CSVTGGARTEAFF
TGCAGCGTGACAGGGGGCGCAAGAACTGAAGCTTTCTTT
>once|13|NA|TRBV7-8|TRBJ1-2
CASSQGLDYGYTF
TGTGCCAGCTCGCAGGGTTTGGACTATGGCTACACCTTC
>NA|16|TRBD2|TRBV5-1|TRBJ2-5
CASSRGLAEGLETQYF
TGCGCCAGCAGCAGAGGACTAGCGGAGGGTTTAGAGACCCAGTACTTC
>NA|15|TRBD2|TRBV4-2|TRBJ2-1
CASSPGASGNNEQFF
TGTGCCAGCAGCCCCGGGGCTAGCGGCAACAATGAACAGTTCTTC
>NA|16|NA|TRBV10-2|TRBJ2-2
CASSTPRAGRSGELFF
TGCGCCAGCAGTACCCCTAGGGCAGGGCGATCCGGGGAGCTGTTTTTT
>few|14|TRBD1|TRBV29-1|TRBJ1-1
CSVEMGQGSLEAFF
TGCAGCGTTGAAATGGGACAGGGAAGCCTAGAAGCTTTCTTT
>NA|11|NA|TRBV5-6|TRBJ1-1
CASSSWSEAFF
TGTGCCAGCAGCTCTTGGAGTGAAGCTTTCTTT
>NA|15|NA|TRBV4-1|TRBJ2-7
CASSQGWRRPYEQYF
TGCGCCAGCAGCCAAGGGTGGCGGAGGCCCTACGAGCAGTACTTC
>NA|16|TRBD1|TRBV28|TRBJ1-3
CASNRQGTTSGNTIYF
TGTGCCAGCAACCGACAGGGGACCACCTCTGGAAACACCATATATTTT
>NA|16|NA|TRBV7-2|TRBJ1-1
CASSSLGARWDTEAFF
TGTGCCAGCAGCTCCCTGGGGGCGCGTTGGGACACTGAAGCTTTCTTT
>NA|16|TRBD1|TRBV6-4|TRBJ2-3
CASSDSTGGGTDTQYF
TGTGCCAGCAGTGACTCGACAGGGGGCGGCACAGATACGCAGTATTTT
>NA|18|TRBD2|TRBV11-2|TRBJ2-2
CASSFAIGAGGLTGELFF
TGTGCCAGCAGCTTCGCCATTGGGGCGGGAGGGCTTACCGGGGAGCTGTTTTTT
>NA|15|NA|TRBV6-5|TRBJ2-7
CASSYSAGGFYEQYF
TGTGCCAGCAGTTACTCGGCGGGCGGATTTTACGAGCAGTACTTC
>NA|15|TRBD1|TRBV9|TRBJ2-1
CASSVQQGAYNEQFF
TGTGCCAGCAGCGTACAACAGGGGGCTTACAATGAGCAGTTCTTC
>NA|16|TRBD1|TRBV19|TRBJ1-5
CASSIGTQGARQRQHF
TGTGCCAGTAGTATAGGTACACAGGGGGCTCGTCAACGCCAGCATTTT
>NA|17|TRBD1|TRBV6-1|TRBJ1-4
CASSARDRGEANEKLFF
TGTGCCAGCAGTGCCAGGGACAGGGGTGAGGCTAATGAAAAACTGTTTTTT